The TCR beta chain under discussion was sequenced for a study of cytomegalovirus exposure and HLA in healthy donors. Overall study findings and caveats: Association with HLA alleles at 0.05 false discovery rate was found for 15,000 to 20,000 TCR beta sequences in a later analysis. Most CMV-associated TCR beta chains appeared HLA-restricted in a later analysis.

Germline CDR1 and CDR2: SGHDT and YYEEEE. This CDR3 contains 16 residues. This PCR relied on a set of 60 Vbeta primers and 13 Jbeta primers. Data came from immunoSEQ multiplex PCR; TCRdb stores just in-frame clones and leaves some out. The table lists some 130,000 clones, 70% of them singletons. In this sample, this clone turned up once. Its antigen is not identified. Mismatch with germline at one junction end may stem from a read error. The V gene is TRBV5-6, the J gene TRBJ2-5; 10 bases are a match to TRBD2. Sequencing was performed on PBMCs. The source is an older woman in good health and CMV-seropositive. The CDR3 nucleotides are TGTGCCAGCAGCTTGCGGGCTAGCGGGAGCCAAGGGACCCAGTACTTC. Translated: CASSLRASGSQGTQYF.